A single sample is the source of the 7 T cell receptor beta chains below, sequenced in a study of blood T cell repertoires in COVID-19. The assay was immunoSEQ multiplex PCR, and TCRdb's table has in-frame clones only and misses some. The table has 58,000 or so clones, 60% to 75% seen once. Sample: peripheral blood. All receptors come from a woman aged 80 or over with acute or convalescent COVID-19.

The J gene is TRBJ2-7, the V gene TRBV18; a weak D match, TRBD1 (5 bases). CDR1 and CDR2 (germline): KGHSH, LQKENI. This CDR3 is 16 amino acids long. Trimming stripped 3 bases from V and 4 bases from J, with 19 bases between. CDR3 sequence (DNA): TGTGCCAGCTCACCCAGACAGAGGTCCCCCCCTTACGAGCAGTACTTC. This gives the protein CASSPRQRSPPYEQYF.

This clone appeared a few times. Compared with germline, one end of the junction differs, possibly owing to a read error. The CDR3 here is CASSRGDSSTRAF. In DNA form, the CDR3 reads TGTGCCAGCAGTAGGGGGGACAGCTCAACCAGAGCCTTC. The chain joins TRBV6-2 or TRBV6-3 to TRBJ1-2; 7 bases align to TRBD1. CDR1 is MNHEY and CDR2 is SVGEGT in the germline V gene. There are 13 residues in the CDR3.

V gene TRBV10-3 combines with J gene TRBJ2-1; D is undetermined. The V end lost 4 bases, the J end lost 7 bases, and 5 bases lay between the germline ends. CDR3 length: 11 residues. CDR1 and CDR2 from the germline V gene are ENHRY and SYGVKD. CDR3 loop: CAISVQNEQFF. The CDR3 DNA reads as TGTGCCATCAGTGTTCAGAATGAGCAGTTCTTC.

This clone was picked up one time. V gene TRBV7-2 combines with J gene TRBJ1-1, with D maybe TRBD1 (5 bases). The CDR3 extends over 15 amino acids. V lost 5 bases and J lost 0, with 13 bases in between. Germline CDR1 reads SGHTA; CDR2 reads FQGNSA. CDR3: CASSPYTGMNTEAFF. CDR3 bases: TGTGCCAGCAGCCCGTATACAGGCATGAACACTGAAGCTTTCTTT.

This clone was seen only once. The rearrangement joins TRBV14 to TRBJ2-2; TRBD1 agrees at 7 bases. The V and J ends lost 5 bases and 0 bases, in that order; junction bases with no gene match: 6. The CDR3 spans 16 residues. Germline assignment: CDR1 SGHDN and CDR2 FVKESK. The CDR3 loop reads CASSRIGTANTGELFF. The CDR3 DNA reads as TGTGCCAGCAGCAGGATCGGGACAGCGAACACCGGGGAGCTGTTTTTT.

The CDR3 spells CSVGASASYEQYF. The CDR3 bases are TGCAGCGTTGGCGCTAGCGCCTCCTACGAGCAGTACTTC. The V gene is TRBV29-1, the J gene TRBJ2-7, with D possibly being TRBD2 (6 bases). The CDR3 is made up of 13 amino acids. Per the germline V gene, CDR1 is SQVTM and CDR2 is ANQGSEA. Trimming left V 4 bases short and J 0 bases short, with 10 bases between.

The rearrangement uses TRBV30 and TRBJ2-7; 7 bases are a match to TRBD1. The CDR3 is made up of 13 amino acids. Losses at the gene ends were 8 bases for V and 2 bases for J; bases not matched to a gene: 9. Germline-derived CDR1 and CDR2 are GTSNPN and SVGIG (reference sequence). The CDR3 loop reads CAGMKQGTYEQYF. For the CDR3, the DNA is TGTGCCGGGATGAAACAGGGGACCTACGAGCAGTACTTC.